A selection of T cell receptor beta chains follows, all from one sample in a study of molecular identifiers for immune sequencing clone quantification. TCRdb ran MiXCR on the PCR reads and lists one entry per CDR3 protein. This sample has about 510,000 distinct CDR3 sequences, with about a fifth found just once. The sample consisted of naive CD8+ T cells from blood, with Jurkat cell RNA spiked in. Receptor source: a human donor in good health. Some libraries in this study had Jurkat cell RNA spiked in. The CDR3 runs from the conserved cysteine through the conserved F or W. D genes are given only for firm matches. The size field is filled for only some rows; it gives once, few, many or a size class.

clone_size j_call v_call d_call cdr3_aa cdr3_nt
. TRBJ1-2 TRBV6-5 TRBD1 CASSYSLGTGQEDF TGTGCCAGCAGTTACTCCTTAGGGACAGGACAAGAGGACTTC
many TRBJ2-1 TRBV7-2 . CASSSSGFSYNEQFF TGTGCCAGCAGCTCAAGCGGTTTCTCCTACAATGAGCAGTTCTTC
few TRBJ2-7 TRBV4-3 . CASSQDIVYEQYF TGCGCCAGCAGCCAAGATATCGTCTACGAGCAGTACTTC
. TRBJ2-3 TRBV4-3 TRBD2 CASSQGAREAPTDTQYF TGCGCCAGCAGCCAAGGGGCGCGGGAGGCCCCCACAGATACGCAGTATTTT
. TRBJ1-5 TRBV15 . CATGGAEGYWGNQPQHF TGTGCCACTGGGGGGGCTGAGGGATATTGGGGCAATCAGCCCCAGCATTTT
many TRBJ1-1 TRBV12-3/TRBV12-4 . CATRQGQGLTEAFF TGTGCCACCCGTCAGGGCCAGGGTCTGACTGAAGCTTTCTTT
. TRBJ1-3 TRBV15 TRBD1 CATSRAQGGTGNTIYF TGTGCCACCAGCAGAGCCCAGGGGGGGACTGGAAACACCATATATTTT
. TRBJ2-1 TRBV4-3 TRBD1 CASSQDLRQGAYVQFF TGCGCCAGCAGCCAAGATCTGAGACAGGGGGCATATGTGCAGTTCTTC
many TRBJ2-3 TRBV4-1 TRBD2 CASSQAGLAGTDTQYF TGCGCCAGCAGCCAAGCTGGACTAGCGGGCACAGATACGCAGTATTTT
many TRBJ2-7 TRBV14 . CASSTLTSFREQYF TGTGCCAGCAGCACCTTGACTAGTTTTCGCGAGCAGTACTTC
many TRBJ2-7 TRBV4-3 . CASSQTLAYEQYF TGCGCCAGCAGCCAAACCCTAGCGTACGAGCAGTACTTC
. TRBJ2-7 TRBV10-3 . CAISESRQNHEQYF TGTGCCATCAGTGAGTCTAGACAGAACCACGAGCAGTACTTC
. TRBJ2-2 TRBV24-1 . CATSGARTGELFF TGTGCCACCTCAGGGGCTCGGACCGGGGAGCTGTTTTTT
. TRBJ2-7 TRBV6-2/TRBV6-3 . CASSCSPDAAYEQYF TGTGCCAGCAGTTGCTCTCCGGACGCAGCCTACGAGCAGTACTTC
few TRBJ2-7 TRBV20-1 TRBD1 CSAIPGTAYEQYF TGCAGTGCTATACCCGGGACAGCCTACGAGCAGTACTTC
many TRBJ2-7 TRBV20-1 TRBD2 CSARMSSGGLSYEQYF TGCAGTGCTAGGATGAGCAGCGGGGGCCTCTCCTACGAGCAGTACTTC
. TRBJ2-7 TRBV11-2 TRBD1 CASSLAQGVHYEQYF TGTGCCAGCAGCTTAGCACAGGGGGTTCACTACGAGCAGTACTTC
few TRBJ1-5 TRBV11-1 . CASSLKDGALSNQPQHF TGTGCCAGCAGCCTAAAGGACGGCGCGTTAAGCAATCAGCCCCAGCATTTT
. TRBJ1-5 TRBV5-1 . CASSLESGQPQHF TGCGCCAGCAGCTTGGAGTCAGGGCAGCCCCAGCATTTT
. TRBJ1-2 TRBV14 TRBD1 CASSPSQGAWGYTF TGTGCCAGCAGCCCGTCACAGGGGGCGTGGGGCTACACCTTC
few TRBJ2-7 TRBV20-1 . CSARAQGISSYEQYF TGCAGTGCTAGAGCCCAGGGCATAAGCTCCTACGAGCAGTACTTC
many TRBJ1-2 TRBV4-3 . CASSQVALGTEEYGYTF TGCGCCAGCAGCCAAGTGGCGCTAGGGACCGAGGAATATGGCTACACCTTC
. TRBJ2-3 TRBV20-1 TRBD2 CSAGKGLAGGPERRDTQYF TGCAGTGCCGGCAAGGGACTAGCGGGGGGGCCGGAGCGTCGAGATACGCAGTATTTT
. TRBJ1-1 TRBV19 TRBD1 CASSTDRADTEAFF TGTGCCAGTAGTACCGACAGGGCGGACACTGAAGCTTTCTTT
many TRBJ2-2 TRBV5-8 . CASSLYGGLNTGELFF TGTGCCAGCAGCTTGTATGGGGGGTTGAACACCGGGGAGCTGTTTTTT
few TRBJ2-7 TRBV29-1 . CSVEDTGKDYEQYF TGCAGCGTTGAAGACACCGGGAAAGACTACGAGCAGTACTTC
. TRBJ2-7 TRBV7-9 . CAGGTGIRDEQYF TGTGCCGGGGGTACGGGGATTAGAGACGAGCAGTACTTC
. TRBJ2-1 TRBV19 TRBD2 CASSRSGDPIHNEQFF TGTGCCAGTAGTAGGAGCGGGGACCCAATTCACAATGAGCAGTTCTTC
. TRBJ1-5 TRBV7-2 . CASSLVGVDNQPQHF TGTGCCAGCAGCTTAGTAGGGGTTGACAATCAGCCCCAGCATTTT
many TRBJ2-1 TRBV12-3/TRBV12-4 . CASSLRGGAYNEQFF TGTGCCAGCAGTTTGAGGGGGGGTGCCTACAATGAGCAGTTCTTC
many TRBJ2-7 TRBV6-6 . CASSFVGGGEQYF TGTGCCAGCAGTTTCGTAGGGGGTGGCGAGCAGTACTTC
. TRBJ2-7 TRBV5-4 TRBD2 CASSFGLAGVLEQYF TGTGCCAGCAGCTTTGGACTAGCGGGAGTGTTGGAGCAGTACTTC
few TRBJ2-7 TRBV28 . CASSPLMGGSSYEQYF TGTGCCAGCAGTCCACTTATGGGAGGCAGCTCCTACGAGCAGTACTTC
many TRBJ2-3 TRBV18 . CASSPPADNTDTQYF TGTGCCAGCTCACCACCAGCGGACAACACAGATACGCAGTATTTT
. TRBJ1-4 TRBV12-3/TRBV12-4 . CASSPDSLNEKLFF TGTGCCAGCAGTCCGGACAGCCTTAATGAAAAACTGTTTTTT
. TRBJ2-5 TRBV7-9 TRBD1 CASSTRVGTGETQYF TGTGCCAGCAGTACAAGAGTGGGGACAGGAGAGACCCAGTACTTC
few TRBJ2-7 TRBV6-5 . CASSPNKNFGPSTYEQYF TGTGCCAGCAGTCCCAATAAGAACTTCGGACCTTCCACCTACGAGCAGTACTTC
. TRBJ2-7 TRBV4-3 . CASNQDAGGFSGAVYEQYF TGCGCCAGCAACCAAGACGCAGGGGGCTTTAGCGGGGCTGTCTACGAGCAGTACTTC
many TRBJ1-5 TRBV6-6 . CASSPLERNQPQHF TGTGCCAGCAGCCCCCTGGAACGCAATCAGCCCCAGCATTTT
. TRBJ2-7 TRBV5-1 TRBD1 CASSLDGARTGPNEQYF TGCGCCAGCAGCTTGGATGGCGCCCGGACAGGGCCAAACGAGCAGTACTTC
many TRBJ1-5 TRBV6-5 TRBD1 CASSSGTGVGQPQHF TGTGCCAGCAGTTCCGGGACAGGGGTCGGTCAGCCCCAGCATTTT
. TRBJ1-5 TRBV19 . CASKIQSGYYSNQPQHF TGTGCCAGTAAGATTCAGTCCGGCTACTATAGCAATCAGCCCCAGCATTTT
many TRBJ1-5 TRBV6-2/TRBV6-3 . CASSYPLQPQHF TGTGCCAGCAGTTACCCCCTCCAGCCCCAGCATTTT
. TRBJ1-3 TRBV27 . CASSSTANSGNTIYF TGTGCCAGCAGTTCTACAGCGAACTCTGGAAACACCATATATTTT
. TRBJ1-3 TRBV6-1 . CASRTEENTIYF TGTGCCAGCAGAACAGAGGAAAACACCATATATTTT
many TRBJ1-1 TRBV4-1 . CASSQGTNTEAFF TGTGCCAGCAGCCAAGGGACGAACACTGAAGCTTTCTTT